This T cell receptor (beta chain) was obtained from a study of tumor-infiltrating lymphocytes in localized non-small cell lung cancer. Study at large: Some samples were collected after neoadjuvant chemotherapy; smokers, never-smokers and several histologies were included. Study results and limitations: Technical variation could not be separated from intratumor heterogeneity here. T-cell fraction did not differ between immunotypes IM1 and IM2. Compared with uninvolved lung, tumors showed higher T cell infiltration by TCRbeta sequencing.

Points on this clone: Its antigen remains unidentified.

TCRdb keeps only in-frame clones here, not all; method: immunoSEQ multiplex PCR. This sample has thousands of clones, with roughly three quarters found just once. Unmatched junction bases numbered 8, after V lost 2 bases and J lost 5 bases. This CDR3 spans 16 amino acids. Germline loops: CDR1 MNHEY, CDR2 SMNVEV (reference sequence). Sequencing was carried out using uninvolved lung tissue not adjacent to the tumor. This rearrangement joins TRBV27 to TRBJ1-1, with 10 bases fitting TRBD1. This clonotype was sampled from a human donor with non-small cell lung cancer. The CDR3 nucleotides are TGTGCCAGCAGTTTAGCATGGACAGGGGGAAGGACTGAAGCTTTCTTT. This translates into CASSLAWTGGRTEAFF.